What follows describes a single T cell receptor beta chain. The data were taken from a study of cytomegalovirus exposure and HLA in healthy donors. This CDR3 region has 15 residues. PCR involved 60 Vbeta and 13 Jbeta primers. Data came from immunoSEQ multiplex PCR; TCRdb stores just in-frame clones and leaves some out. The sample includes roughly 100,000 clones, around 75% of them seen just once. Material for sequencing was PBMCs. The clonotype comes from a man between 35 and 55 years old in good health and CMV-seronegative. The chain has TRBV21-1 and TRBJ2-7; TRBD1, the D gene given by the table, was not confirmed from the DNA. TRBV21-1 represents a pseudogene. The CDR3 sequence: CASSTPRDRKGEQYF. The CDR3 DNA reads as TGTGCCAGCAGCACCCCCCGGGACAGGAAGGGCGAGCAGTACTTC.